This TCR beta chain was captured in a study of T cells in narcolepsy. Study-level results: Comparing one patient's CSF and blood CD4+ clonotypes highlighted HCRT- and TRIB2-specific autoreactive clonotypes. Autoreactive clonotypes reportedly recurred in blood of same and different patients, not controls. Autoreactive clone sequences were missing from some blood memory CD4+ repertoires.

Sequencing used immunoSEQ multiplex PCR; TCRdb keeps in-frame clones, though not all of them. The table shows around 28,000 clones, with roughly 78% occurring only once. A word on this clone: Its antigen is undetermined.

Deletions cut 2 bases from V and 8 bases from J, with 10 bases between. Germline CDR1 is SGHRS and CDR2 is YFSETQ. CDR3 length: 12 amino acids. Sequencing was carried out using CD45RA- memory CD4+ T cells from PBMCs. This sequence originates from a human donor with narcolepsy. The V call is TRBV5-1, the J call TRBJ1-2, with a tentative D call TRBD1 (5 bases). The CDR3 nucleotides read TGCGCCAGCAGCTTCCAGGGAAACGGCTACACCTTC. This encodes CASSFQGNGYTF.